The 21 T cell receptor beta chains in this list originate from one sample, sequenced in a study of shared clonotypes between healthy human individuals (dated by TCRdb to the early 2020s). To prepare the library, the immunoSEQ multiplex PCR assay was applied. What TCRdb holds here is the immuneACCESS table cut down to in-frame rearrangements. Part of the clones is not present; checked against another copy, under half of the missing clones reflect an unresolved V gene, and the others are unexplained. In this sample the table shows fewer than 600,000 clones, 75% to 85% of which occur a single time. Of the sample, over 10% falls within the top ten clones. What was sequenced was PBMCs. Receptors originate from a woman aged 40 to 50 in good health. Some clones in this sample may be carry-over from other donors' samples.

This clone has a handful of counts. V usage is TRBV10-1 and J usage is TRBJ2-5; 7 positions match TRBD2. V gave up 3 bases and J gave up 5 bases; unmatched junction bases: 6. The CDR3 runs to 14 residues. Germline CDR1 WNHNN, CDR2 SYGVQD (reference sequence). CDR3 coding DNA: TGCGCCAGCAGTGACCGACTAGCCAGTGAGACCCAGTACTTC. Its translation: CASSDRLASETQYF.

The V call is TRBV7-3, the J call TRBJ2-2; D perhaps matches TRBD2 (6 bases). Trimming stripped 2 bases from V and 6 bases from J, with 7 bases between. Germline values: CDR1 SGHTA, CDR2 FQGTGA. CDR3 length equals 13 residues. CDR3 loop: CASSLLAAGELFF. Written as DNA, the CDR3 is TGTGCCAGCAGCTTATTAGCGGCCGGGGAGCTGTTTTTT.

V and J are TRBV2 and TRBJ1-5, with TRBD1 matching over 9 bases. CDR1 is SNHLY and CDR2 is FYNNEI in the germline V gene. This CDR3 contains 14 residues. The V gene end was trimmed by 6 bases and the J gene end by 4 bases; junction bases not matched to a gene: 4. The CDR3 DNA follows: TGTGCCAGCAGAGCCGGGACAGGGAATCAGCCCCAGCATTTT. Translating it yields CASRAGTGNQPQHF.

CDR3 bases: TGTGCCAGCAGCGTGGGCGGGGGGGCAGATACGCAGTATTTT. It codes for CASSVGGGADTQYF. This chain links TRBV9 with TRBJ2-3; 9 nucleotides agree with TRBD2. The CDR3 runs 14 residues. Trimming at V came to 2 bases and at J to 4 bases, leaving 2 bases not matched to a gene. Germline V gives CDR1 SGDLS, CDR2 YYNGEE.

The chain carries TRBV10-3 and TRBJ2-3; 8 nucleotides match TRBD2. CDR1 is ENHRY and CDR2 is SYGVKD in the germline V gene. The CDR3 extends over 15 amino acids. V lost 6 bases, J lost 2 bases, and 7 bases stayed unmatched. The CDR3 sequence: CAISDSGTYTDTQYF. CDR3 DNA: TGTGCCATCAGCGATAGCGGGACCTACACAGATACGCAGTATTTT.

This chain connects TRBV11-3 to TRBJ2-3; TRBD2 agrees at 9 bases. The trim removed 1 base at V and 3 bases at J, leaving 5 bases unmatched. Looked up from germline, CDR1 is SGHNT and CDR2 is YENEEA. The CDR3 covers 16 residues. The CDR3: CASSLGASGETDTQYF. The CDR3, as DNA: TGTGCCAGCAGCTTAGGGGCTAGCGGGGAAACAGATACGCAGTATTTT.

This sequence joins TRBV30 and TRBJ2-7; 7 bases align to TRBD2. This CDR3 contains 14 residues. After removal of 8 bases from V and 1 base from J, the junction contained 11 bases not matched to a gene. Germline V gene data show CDR1 as GTSNPN and CDR2 as SVGIG (reference sequence). This CDR3 is CAARPGTISYEQYF. In nucleotides, the CDR3 is TGTGCCGCCAGACCCGGGACTATTTCCTACGAGCAGTACTTC.

This chain links TRBV18 with TRBJ2-3; TRBD2 matches at 9 bases. Germline lookup yields CDR1 KGHSH and CDR2 LQKENI. The CDR3 covers 18 residues. V lost 3 bases, J lost 1 base, and 11 bases stayed unmatched. The CDR3 sequence is CASSPGLAVKRGTDTQYF. CDR3 sequence (DNA): TGTGCCAGCTCACCGGGACTAGCCGTCAAGAGGGGCACAGATACGCAGTATTTT.

The chain couples TRBV18 to TRBJ2-7; no clear D. Trimming removed 1 base at V and 2 bases at J, with 12 bases between. Looked up from germline, CDR1 is KGHSH and CDR2 is LQKENI. The CDR3 consists of 15 residues. CDR3 amino acids: CASSPLGQVTYEQYF. Written as DNA, the CDR3 is TGTGCCAGCTCACCACTAGGGCAGGTAACCTACGAGCAGTACTTC.

The rearrangement links TRBV7-8 to TRBJ2-3; the D is unclear. The ends were cut back, 1 base at V and 9 bases at J, with 8 bases in the middle. The germline gives CDR1 SGHVS, CDR2 FQNEAQ. This CDR3 region has 12 residues. The CDR3 bases are TGTGCCAGCAGCTTAGTGAGTCAAACGCAGTATTTT. Protein product: CASSLVSQTQYF. The full variable domain, in which reference TRBV7-8 and TRBJ2-3 provide the parts outside the CDR3, is GAGVSQSPRYKVAKRGQDVALRCDPISGHVSLFWYQQALGQGPEFLTYFQNEAQLDKSGLPSDRFFAERPEGSVSTLKIQRTQQEDSAVYLCASSLVSQTQYFGPGTRLTVL.

This clone was recorded once. The chain has TRBV4-3 and TRBJ1-1; 8 bases match TRBD1. Looked up from germline, CDR1 is LGHNA and CDR2 is YSLEER. This CDR3 is 18 amino acids long. Losses at the gene ends were 4 bases for V and 7 bases for J; bases not matched to a gene: 20. As DNA, the CDR3 is TGCGCCAGCAGCCGGGGGGTGAGACAGGGGCGCACTCAACTTGAAGCTTTCTTT. Encoded protein: CASSRGVRQGRTQLEAFF.

The chain uses TRBV10-1 and TRBJ2-3; 9 bases match TRBD2. The germline CDR1 and CDR2 sequences are WNHNN and SYGVQD (reference sequence). This CDR3 region has 15 residues. After removal of 3 bases from V and 4 bases from J, the junction contained 5 bases not matched to a gene. The CDR3 sequence is CASSDGGRAADTQYF. The CDR3, as DNA: TGCGCCAGCAGTGATGGCGGGAGGGCCGCAGATACGCAGTATTTT.

A note on this clone: A read error is the likely source, as a far larger clone sits one nucleotide away. The sample contains more than one DNA sequence encoding this CDR3. This chain links TRBV28 with TRBJ1-1, with no clear D. In germline, CDR1 is MDHEN, CDR2 SYDVKM. V shed 8 bases and J shed 5 bases, with 18 bases lying between them. There are 14 residues in the CDR3. CDR3 in amino acids: CASGIQVETTEAFF. CDR3 DNA: TGTGCCAGCGGAATTCAGGTCGAGACGACTGAAGCTTTCTTT.

This chain links TRBV2 with TRBJ2-7; possibly TRBD1 for D (5 bases). CDR1 and CDR2 from the germline V gene are SNHLY and FYNNEI. This CDR3 is built from 14 residues. Trimming pared 3 bases from V and 6 bases from J, leaving 15 bases between. The CDR3 DNA reads as TGTGCCAGCAGTGAGGCCAGGGCGTCCGGCGAGCAGTACTTC. Amino acid sequence: CASSEARASGEQYF.

This clone was seen just once. V gene TRBV5-1 combines with J gene TRBJ1-1; no clear D gene. This CDR3 spans 13 amino acids. Trimming removed 5 bases from V and 7 bases from J, with 15 bases in between. CDR1 SGHRS and CDR2 YFSETQ come from the germline V gene. The CDR3 nucleotides are TGCGCCAGCAGAACTCAGGTGGGTTTTGAAGCTTTCTTT. It is translated as CASRTQVGFEAFF.

The chain joins TRBV23-1 to TRBJ1-3; TRBD1 might be the D (5 bases). TRBV23-1 is an open reading frame, and its role is uncertain. V was trimmed by 7 bases and J by 4 bases, leaving 26 bases between them. The CDR3 extends over 18 amino acids. The CDR3 DNA is TGCGCCAGCAACCCGGGACCACAGGATCGTAGGGCCGGAAACACCATATATTTT. Amino acid sequence: CASNPGPQDRRAGNTIYF.

The chain combines TRBV15 with TRBJ1-4; D gene unclear. The CDR3 loop spans 15 amino acids. The germline V gene has CDR1 LNHNV and CDR2 YYDKDF (reference sequence). Trimming cost V 0 bases and J 5 bases, with 10 bases left between them. The CDR3 loop reads CATSRDRMENEKLFF. The CDR3 coding sequence is TGTGCCACCAGCAGAGATCGGATGGAGAATGAAAAACTGTTTTTT.

The chain employs TRBV19 and TRBJ1-3; D is unresolved. The ends were cut back, 7 bases at V and 0 bases at J, with 7 bases in the middle. The CDR3 runs to 13 residues. The germline V gene encodes CDR1 LNHDA and CDR2 SQIVND (reference sequence). This chain's CDR3 is CASKMSSGNTIYF. The CDR3, as DNA: TGTGCCAGTAAGATGTCCTCTGGAAACACCATATATTTT.

The chain has TRBV30 and TRBJ2-5, with D possibly being TRBD1 or TRBD2 (5 bases each). The assigned J gene may be wrong: the sequence end matches TRBJ2-7 better. The length of the CDR3 is 15 residues. Germline-derived CDR1 and CDR2 are GTSNPN and SVGIG (reference sequence). CDR3 loop: CAWSYGTAVSYEQYF. CDR3 bases: TGTGCCTGGAGTTACGGGACGGCAGTCTCCTACGAGCAGTACTTC.

This clone showed up just once. The rearrangement links TRBV5-4 to TRBJ2-2, with a tentative D call TRBD2 (6 bases). V lost 5 bases to trimming and J lost 1 base, with 12 bases between them. Per germline, CDR1 SGHNT and CDR2 YYREEE (reference sequence). The CDR3 length is 15 residues. DNA for the CDR3: TGTGCCAGCAGTAGGGACTCCCAGAACACCGGGGAGCTGTTTTTT. Translating it yields CASSRDSQNTGELFF.

This sequence joins TRBV28 and TRBJ1-5, with D unresolved. Germline CDR1 and CDR2: MDHEN and SYDVKM. The CDR3 length is 15 residues. Trimming removed 8 bases from V and 0 bases from J, with 14 bases in between. CDR3 protein: CASRGADYSNQPQHF. CDR3 DNA: TGTGCCAGCCGGGGTGCGGATTATAGCAATCAGCCCCAGCATTTT. Supplemented by reference TRBV28 and TRBJ1-5, the full variable domain reads DVKVTQSSRYLVKRTGEKVFLECVQDMDHENMFWYRQDPGLGLRLIYFSYDVKMKEKGDIPEGYSVSREKKERFSLILESASTNQTSMYLCASRGADYSNQPQHFGDGTRLSIL.